This paragraph covers one T cell receptor beta chain sequence. Which antigen it targets is not known. No much larger clone is present one base from it, and per-base qualities are unavailable. The sample originates from a study of somatic mutations in cytotoxic T cells in rheumatoid arthritis (dated by TCRdb to 2015 to 2018). About the full investigation: Right after diagnosis and prior to the start of any treatment, 30 ml EDTA of peripheral blood was drawn from patients. Some T-cell populations stained with V beta antibodies were sorted by flow on a FACSAria II or Sony SH800 to nearly 100% purity, with sorted V beta1+ cells additionally subjected to TCRB sequencing. In newly diagnosed rheumatoid arthritis without treatment, the study examined if expanded CD8+ T-cell clones harbor somatic mutations, relying on TCRB deep sequencing to characterize clonality. TCRB deep sequencing covered roughly 60 patients with rheumatoid arthritis along with about 20 healthy controls. Patients and controls did not essentially differ in median age, which was nearly identical between the groups.

Positive magnetic bead selection on an AutoMACS was used to isolate CD4+ and CD8+ cells, with flow cytometry used to check purity. A TCR V beta antibody panel was used in flow cytometry to screen first for clonal expansions, which were then characterized by TCRB deep sequencing of sorted CD8+ fractions. Isolation of peripheral blood mononuclear cells was done through Ficoll-Paque PLUS density gradient separation. DNA from CD4-enriched, CD8-enriched or PBMC samples was extracted using Nucleospin Tissue or Tissue XS kits and then quantified on a Qubit 2.0 fluorometer. The paper as a whole reports these results and caveats: In 8 out of 65 patients, more than 20% of CD8+ cells belonged to the largest CD8+ clone, while several identical CD8+ TCRB sequences were shared between blood and synovial fluid. Viral specificity could not be ruled out by absence from virus-specific databases, and the antigen targets of the expanded CD8+ clones remained unknown. Healthy controls showed no age-related increase in CD8+ clonality, whereas patients did (Spearman r=0.49). The slight underrepresentation of TRBV07 in patients was not corrected for multiple comparisons. CD8+ T-cell clonality did not differ significantly between rheumatoid arthritis patients and age-matched healthy controls.

The immunoSEQ assay was applied to genomic DNA for TCRB CDR3 sequencing. On the study's bioinformatics: Patient CD8+ clones larger than 1% were compared against published virus-specific TCRB sequences, and only a few matched. Analyses were restricted to productive TCRB rearrangements. Clonality was calculated as a Shannon entropy-based productive clonality index, and a clone was defined by a unique TCRB CDR3 sequence. The template counts of each clone relative to the total templates per sample were used to calculate repertoire overlap between two samples. V-gene usage from TCRB sequencing and V-gene usage measured by flow cytometry were correlated (Spearman r of about 0.61). What TCRdb holds here is the immuneACCESS table cut down to in-frame rearrangements. Part of the clones is not present; checked against another copy, under half of the missing clones reflect an unresolved V gene, and the others are unexplained. The DNA gave D and trimming, while V, J and clone size come from that table. The table for this sample lists about 30,000 clones; approximately 78% of them were counted only once. Approximately 8% of the sample comes from the top ten.

Looking up the germline V gene yields CDR1 SNHLY and CDR2 FYNNEI. Trimming costs V 5 bases and J 5 bases, and their ends lie 10 bases apart. The CDR3 covers 14 residues, taking in both the cysteine and the phenylalanine. The only DNA kept is the CDR3, 42 bases in frame from the first base. The TCR was taken from an adult with rheumatoid arthritis. This sequence uses TRBV2 and TRBJ1-6, with no D gene named confidently. Sequences were obtained from CD8+ T cells sorted from blood. Read as DNA, the sequence is TGTGCCAGCAGTCCGGGCCTAAATAATTCACCCCTCCACTTT. Its translation reads: CASSPGLNNSPLHF.